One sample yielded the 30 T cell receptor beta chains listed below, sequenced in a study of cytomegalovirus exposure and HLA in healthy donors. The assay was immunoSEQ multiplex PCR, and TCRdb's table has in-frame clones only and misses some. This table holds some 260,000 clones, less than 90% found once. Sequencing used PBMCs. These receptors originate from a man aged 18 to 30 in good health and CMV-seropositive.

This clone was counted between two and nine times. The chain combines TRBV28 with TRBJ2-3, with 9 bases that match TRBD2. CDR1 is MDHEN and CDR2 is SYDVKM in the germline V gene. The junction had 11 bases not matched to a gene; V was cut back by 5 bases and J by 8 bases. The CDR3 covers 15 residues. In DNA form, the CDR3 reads TGTGCCAGCAGTAATCAGGGCGGGAGGGACGCTACGCAGTATTTT. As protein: CASSNQGGRDATQYF.

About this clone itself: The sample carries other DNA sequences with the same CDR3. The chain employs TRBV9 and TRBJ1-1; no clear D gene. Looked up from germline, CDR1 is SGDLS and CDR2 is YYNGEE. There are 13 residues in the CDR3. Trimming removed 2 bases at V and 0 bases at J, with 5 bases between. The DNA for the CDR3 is TGTGCCAGCAGCGTCTCCATGAACACTGAAGCTTTCTTT. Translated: CASSVSMNTEAFF.

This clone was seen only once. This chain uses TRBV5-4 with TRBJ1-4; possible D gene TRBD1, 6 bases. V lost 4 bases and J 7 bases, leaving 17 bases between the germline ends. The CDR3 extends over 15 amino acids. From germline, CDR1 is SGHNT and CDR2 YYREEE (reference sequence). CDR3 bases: TGTGCCAGCAGCCAGCGGGGGGCCAGGGTTGAAAAACTGTTTTTT. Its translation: CASSQRGARVEKLFF.

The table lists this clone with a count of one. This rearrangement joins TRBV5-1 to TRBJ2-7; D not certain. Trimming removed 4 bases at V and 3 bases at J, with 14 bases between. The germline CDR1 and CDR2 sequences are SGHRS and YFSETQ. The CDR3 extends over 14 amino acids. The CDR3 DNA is TGCGCCAGCAGCCCAAACAGAGCTGACTACGAGCAGTACTTC. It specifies CASSPNRADYEQYF.

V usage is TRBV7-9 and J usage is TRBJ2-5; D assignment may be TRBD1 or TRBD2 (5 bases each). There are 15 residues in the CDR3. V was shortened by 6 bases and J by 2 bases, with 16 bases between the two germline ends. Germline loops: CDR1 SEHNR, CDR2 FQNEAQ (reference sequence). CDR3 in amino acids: CASRPQKGPQETQYF. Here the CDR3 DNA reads TGTGCCAGCAGACCTCAAAAGGGACCACAAGAGACCCAGTACTTC.

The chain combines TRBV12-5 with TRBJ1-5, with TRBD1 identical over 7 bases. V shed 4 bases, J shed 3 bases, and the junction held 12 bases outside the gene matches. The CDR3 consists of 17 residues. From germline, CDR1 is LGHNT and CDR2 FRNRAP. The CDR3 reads CASGWGATGVLNQPQHF. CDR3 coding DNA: TGTGCTAGTGGTTGGGGGGCCACAGGGGTTCTCAATCAGCCCCAGCATTTT. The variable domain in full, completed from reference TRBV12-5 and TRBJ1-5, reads DARVTQTPRHKVTEMGQEVTMRCQPILGHNTVFWYRQTMMQGLELLAYFRNRAPLDDSGMPKDRFSAEMPDATLATLKIQPSEPRDSAVYFCASGWGATGVLNQPQHFGDGTRLSIL.

Here the CDR3 reads CASSLGGEAFF. The CDR3 bases are TGTGCCAGCAGCCTCGGGGGGGAAGCTTTCTTT. The rearrangement links TRBV14 to TRBJ1-1, with D tentatively TRBD1 (5 bases). V dropped 4 bases and J dropped 8 bases, with 8 bases sitting between them. The CDR3 is made up of 11 amino acids. Germline assignment: CDR1 SGHDN and CDR2 FVKESK.

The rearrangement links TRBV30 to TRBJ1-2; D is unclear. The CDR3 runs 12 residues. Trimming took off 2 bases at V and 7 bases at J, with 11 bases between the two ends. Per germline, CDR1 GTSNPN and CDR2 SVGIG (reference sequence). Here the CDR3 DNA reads TGTGCCTGGAGTTCATTTGTCGGTGGCTACACCTTC. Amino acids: CAWSSFVGGYTF.

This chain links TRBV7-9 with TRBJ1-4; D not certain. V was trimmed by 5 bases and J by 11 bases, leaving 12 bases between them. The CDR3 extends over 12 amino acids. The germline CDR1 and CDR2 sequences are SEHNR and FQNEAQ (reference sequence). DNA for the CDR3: TGTGCCAGCAGCCTCGGCGGGCGGAAACTGTTTTTT. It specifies CASSLGGRKLFF.

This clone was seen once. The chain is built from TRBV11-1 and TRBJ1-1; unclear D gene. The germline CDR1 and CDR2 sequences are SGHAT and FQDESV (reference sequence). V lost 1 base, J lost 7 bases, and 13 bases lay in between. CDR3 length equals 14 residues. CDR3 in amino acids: CASSLGLDWGEAFF. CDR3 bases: TGTGCCAGCAGCTTAGGCCTCGACTGGGGTGAAGCTTTCTTT.

The DNA for the CDR3 is TGCGCCAGCAGCTTGGACAGGGGAAATGAAAAACTGTTTTTT. It encodes CASSLDRGNEKLFF. The rearrangement uses TRBV5-1 and TRBJ1-4, with TRBD1 identical over 7 bases. V lost 0 bases, J lost 5 bases, and 1 base stayed unmatched. The CDR3 runs to 14 residues. From germline, CDR1 is SGHRS and CDR2 YFSETQ.

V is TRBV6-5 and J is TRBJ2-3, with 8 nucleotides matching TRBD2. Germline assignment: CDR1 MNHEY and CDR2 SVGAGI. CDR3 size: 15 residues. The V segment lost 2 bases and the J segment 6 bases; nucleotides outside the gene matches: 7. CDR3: CASSYGAGGWDTQYF. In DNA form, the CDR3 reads TGTGCCAGCAGTTACGGTGCGGGAGGATGGGATACGCAGTATTTT.

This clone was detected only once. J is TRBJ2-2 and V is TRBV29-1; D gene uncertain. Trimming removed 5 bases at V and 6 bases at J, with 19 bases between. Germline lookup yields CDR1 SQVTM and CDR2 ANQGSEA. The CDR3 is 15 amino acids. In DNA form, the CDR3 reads TGCAGCGTTTCCTGGGTAGACGGTAGCCCCGGGGAGCTGTTTTTT. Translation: CSVSWVDGSPGELFF.

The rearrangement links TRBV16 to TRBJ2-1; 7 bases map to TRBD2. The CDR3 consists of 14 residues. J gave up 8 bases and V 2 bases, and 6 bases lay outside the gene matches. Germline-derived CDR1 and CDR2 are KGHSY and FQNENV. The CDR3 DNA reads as TGTGCCAGCAGCCAACCGGGACTAATTTATGAGCAGTTCTTC. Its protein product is CASSQPGLIYEQFF.

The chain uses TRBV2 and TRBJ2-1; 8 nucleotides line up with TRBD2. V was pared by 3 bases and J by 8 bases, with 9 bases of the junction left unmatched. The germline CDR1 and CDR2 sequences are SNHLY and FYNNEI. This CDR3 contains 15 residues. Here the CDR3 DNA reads TGTGCCAGCAGTGATGGGCTGTCCGGGGGGGATGAGCAGTTCTTC. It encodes CASSDGLSGGDEQFF.

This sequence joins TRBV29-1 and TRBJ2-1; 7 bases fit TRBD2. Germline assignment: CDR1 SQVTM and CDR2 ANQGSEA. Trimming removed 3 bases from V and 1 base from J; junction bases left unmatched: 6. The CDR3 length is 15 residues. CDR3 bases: TGCAGCGTTGACTATGGCGGGAGATCCTACAATGAGCAGTTCTTC. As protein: CSVDYGGRSYNEQFF.

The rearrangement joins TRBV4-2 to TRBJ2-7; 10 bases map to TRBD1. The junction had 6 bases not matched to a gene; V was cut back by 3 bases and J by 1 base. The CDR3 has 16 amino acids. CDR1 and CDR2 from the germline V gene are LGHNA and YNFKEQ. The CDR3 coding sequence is TGTGCCAGCAGCCAGGAGTGGACAGGGGGATCCTACGAGCAGTACTTC. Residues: CASSQEWTGGSYEQYF.

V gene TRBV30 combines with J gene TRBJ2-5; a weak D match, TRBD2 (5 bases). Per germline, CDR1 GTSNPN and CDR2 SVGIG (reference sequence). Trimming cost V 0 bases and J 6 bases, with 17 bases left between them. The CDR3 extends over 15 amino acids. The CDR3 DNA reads TGTGCCTGGAGTGTAGGAGGTCAGGTCGGTAAGACCCAGTACTTC. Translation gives CAWSVGGQVGKTQYF.

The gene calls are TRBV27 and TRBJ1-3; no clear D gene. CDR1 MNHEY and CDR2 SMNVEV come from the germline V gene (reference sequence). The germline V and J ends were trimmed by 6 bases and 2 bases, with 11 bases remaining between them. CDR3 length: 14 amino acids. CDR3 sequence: CASSSGLTGNTIYF. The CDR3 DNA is TGTGCCAGCAGCTCGGGCTTGACTGGAAACACCATATATTTT.

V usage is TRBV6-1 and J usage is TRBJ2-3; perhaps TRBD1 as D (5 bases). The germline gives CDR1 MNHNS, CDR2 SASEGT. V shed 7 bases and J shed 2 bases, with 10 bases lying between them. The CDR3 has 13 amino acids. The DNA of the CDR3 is TGTGCCAGCAATACAGGATTCACAGATACGCAGTATTTT. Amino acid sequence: CASNTGFTDTQYF.

The CDR3 DNA follows: TGCGCCAGCAGCTTGGAGTTGCGGGGTTCCTACAATGAGCAGTTCTTC. Amino acid sequence: CASSLELRGSYNEQFF. This chain connects TRBV5-1 to TRBJ2-1; tentative D call: TRBD2 (6 bases). The CDR3 runs 16 residues. Trimming left V 0 bases short and J 1 base short, with 11 bases between. CDR1 is SGHRS and CDR2 is YFSETQ in the germline V gene.

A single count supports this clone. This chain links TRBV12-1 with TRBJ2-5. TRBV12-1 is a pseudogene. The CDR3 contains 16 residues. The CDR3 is CASSFPFWGPSETQYF. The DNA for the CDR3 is TGTGCCAGCAGCTTTCCGTTTTGGGGACCTTCTGAGACCCAGTACTTC.

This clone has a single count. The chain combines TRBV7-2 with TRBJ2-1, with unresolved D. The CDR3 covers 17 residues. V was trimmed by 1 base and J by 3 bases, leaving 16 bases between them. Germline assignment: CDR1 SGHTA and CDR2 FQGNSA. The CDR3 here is CASSLVLVPTGYNEQFF. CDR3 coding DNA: TGTGCCAGCAGCTTAGTCTTAGTCCCCACCGGCTACAATGAGCAGTTCTTC.

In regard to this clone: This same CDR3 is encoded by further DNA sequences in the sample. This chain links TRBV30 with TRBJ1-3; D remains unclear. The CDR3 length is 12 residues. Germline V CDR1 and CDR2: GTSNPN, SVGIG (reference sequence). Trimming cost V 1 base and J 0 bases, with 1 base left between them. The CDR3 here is CAWSGSGNTIYF. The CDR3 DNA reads TGTGCCTGGAGTGGCTCTGGAAACACCATATATTTT.

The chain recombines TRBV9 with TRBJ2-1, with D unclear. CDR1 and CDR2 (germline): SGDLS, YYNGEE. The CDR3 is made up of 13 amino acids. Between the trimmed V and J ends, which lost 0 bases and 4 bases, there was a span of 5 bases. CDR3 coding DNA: TGTGCCAGCAGCGTAGCAGAGTACAATGAGCAGTTCTTC. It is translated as CASSVAEYNEQFF.

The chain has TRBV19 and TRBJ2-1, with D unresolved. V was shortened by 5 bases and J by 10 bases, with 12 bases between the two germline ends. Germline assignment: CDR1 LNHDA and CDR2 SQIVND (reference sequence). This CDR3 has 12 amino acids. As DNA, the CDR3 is TGTGCCAGTAGTCTGGTTGCCAGAGAGCAGTTCTTC. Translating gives CASSLVAREQFF.

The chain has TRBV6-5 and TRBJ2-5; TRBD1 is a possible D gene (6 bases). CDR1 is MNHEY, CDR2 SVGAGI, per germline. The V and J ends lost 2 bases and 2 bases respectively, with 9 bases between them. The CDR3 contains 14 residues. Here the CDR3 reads CASSYGTRQETQYF. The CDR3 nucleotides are TGTGCCAGCAGTTACGGGACACGGCAAGAGACCCAGTACTTC.

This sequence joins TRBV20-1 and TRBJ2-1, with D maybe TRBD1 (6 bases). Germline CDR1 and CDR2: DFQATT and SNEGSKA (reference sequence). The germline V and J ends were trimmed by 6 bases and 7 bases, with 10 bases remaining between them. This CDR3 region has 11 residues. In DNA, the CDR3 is TGCAGTGCAGTTCAGGGGAATGAGCAGTTCTTC. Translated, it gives CSAVQGNEQFF.

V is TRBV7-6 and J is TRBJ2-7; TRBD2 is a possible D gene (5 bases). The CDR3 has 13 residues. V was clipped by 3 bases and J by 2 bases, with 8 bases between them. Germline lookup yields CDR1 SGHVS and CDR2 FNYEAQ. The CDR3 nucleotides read TGTGCCAGCAGCTTCCTCGGGGCCTACGAGCAGTACTTC. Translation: CASSFLGAYEQYF.

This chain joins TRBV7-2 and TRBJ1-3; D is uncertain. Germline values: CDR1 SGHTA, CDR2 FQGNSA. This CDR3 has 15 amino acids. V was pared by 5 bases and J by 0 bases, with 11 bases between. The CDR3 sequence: CASSTDTHSGNTIYF. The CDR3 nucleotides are TGTGCCAGCAGCACCGACACCCACTCTGGAAACACCATATATTTT.